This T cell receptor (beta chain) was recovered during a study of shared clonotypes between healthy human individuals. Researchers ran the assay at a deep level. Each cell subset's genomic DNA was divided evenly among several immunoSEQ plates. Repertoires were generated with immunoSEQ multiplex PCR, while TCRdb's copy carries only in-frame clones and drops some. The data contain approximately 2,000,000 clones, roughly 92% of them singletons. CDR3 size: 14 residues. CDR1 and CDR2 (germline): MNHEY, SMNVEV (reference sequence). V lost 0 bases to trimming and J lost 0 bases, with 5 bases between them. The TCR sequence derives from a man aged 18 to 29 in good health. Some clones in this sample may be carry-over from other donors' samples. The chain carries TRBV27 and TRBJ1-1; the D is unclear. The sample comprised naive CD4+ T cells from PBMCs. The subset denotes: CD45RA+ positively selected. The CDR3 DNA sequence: TGTGCCAGCAGTTTATCGTGGGTGAACACTGAAGCTTTCTTT. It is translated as CASSLSWVNTEAFF.